The 7 T cell receptor beta chains reported below all come from one sample, sequenced in a study of control samples from healthy donors and cancer patients (dated by TCRdb to the early 2020s). The library relied on the immunoSEQ multiplex PCR assay. TCRdb stores this immuneACCESS table with in-frame sequences only. Part of the clones is absent; in the studies checked, under half of the shortfall reflects unresolved V genes, and no reason is known for the rest. In all, the sample holds about 170,000 clones, and around 91% of those were seen once. Of the sample, approximately 1.5% falls within the top ten clones. The sample consisted of blood. The receptors originated from a woman younger than 45 in good health.

This sequence joins TRBV19 and TRBJ1-5; D remains unclear. Germline lookup yields CDR1 LNHDA and CDR2 SQIVND (reference sequence). The CDR3 extends over 14 amino acids. Trimming cost V 7 bases and J 0 bases, with 10 bases left between them. The DNA of the CDR3 is TGTGCCAGTAACGGCGGCCATAGCAATCAGCCCCAGCATTTT. This translates into CASNGGHSNQPQHF.

Of note for this clone: Additional DNA sequences in this sample encode the identical CDR3. The rearrangement uses TRBV11-2 and TRBJ1-5; D gene ambiguous. Looked up from germline, CDR1 is SGHAT and CDR2 is FQNNGV. Trimming pared 5 bases from V and 4 bases from J, leaving 12 bases between. This CDR3 is built from 14 residues. CDR3 nucleotide sequence: TGTGCCAGCAGCAGAACGACGGGGAATCAGCCCCAGCATTTT. Its translation is CASSRTTGNQPQHF.

The sample holds one count of this clone. The rearrangement links TRBV29-1 to TRBJ1-3, with no clear D. The CDR3 is 12 residues long. The germline V and J ends were trimmed by 5 bases and 2 bases, with 7 bases remaining between them. In germline, CDR1 is SQVTM, CDR2 ANQGSEA. CDR3 bases: TGCAGCGTTAGCGGGCCTGGAAACACCATATATTTT. Protein: CSVSGPGNTIYF.

This chain joins TRBV20-1 and TRBJ2-7, with 9 bases that match TRBD2. V shed 3 bases, J shed 0 bases, and the junction held 9 bases outside the gene matches. The germline CDR1 and CDR2 sequences are DFQATT and SNEGSKA (reference sequence). This CDR3 is 16 amino acids long. The CDR3 protein is CSASIRAGGLSYEQYF. Written as DNA, the CDR3 is TGCAGTGCTAGTATCCGAGCGGGAGGCCTCTCCTACGAGCAGTACTTC.

The CDR3 reads CASSSAGTGSYEQYF. CDR3 in DNA: TGTGCCAGCAGTTCAGCCGGGACAGGGTCCTACGAGCAGTACTTC. The chain recombines TRBV27 with TRBJ2-7; TRBD1 matches at 9 bases. Germline V gene lookup returns CDR1 MNHEY and CDR2 SMNVEV (reference sequence). The CDR3 loop spans 15 amino acids. Losses at the gene ends were 4 bases for V and 1 base for J; bases not matched to a gene: 5.

The V and J genes are TRBV5-1 and TRBJ2-1; 9 bases fit TRBD2. CDR3 size: 16 residues. The V gene end was trimmed by 0 bases and the J gene end by 8 bases; junction bases not matched to a gene: 9. Germline V gene sequence: CDR1 SGHRS, CDR2 YFSETQ. As DNA, the CDR3 is TGCGCCAGCAGCTTGGGGGGCGGGGGGGCCGGGTATGAGCAGTTCTTC. Translated: CASSLGGGGAGYEQFF. Combining the CDR3 with reference TRBV5-1 and TRBJ2-1 gives the whole variable domain KAGVTQTPRYLIKTRGQQVTLSCSPISGHRSVSWYQQTPGQGLQFLFEYFSETQRNKGNFPGRFSGRQFSNSRSEMNVSTLELGDSALYLCASSLGGGGAGYEQFFGPGTRLTVL.

The chain has TRBV28 and TRBJ1-4; 11 bases fit TRBD1. Germline V lookup: CDR1 MDHEN, CDR2 SYDVKM. V shed 6 bases and J 2 bases; nucleotides not matched to a gene: 5. This CDR3 contains 16 residues. This CDR3 reads CASRQDRGRTNEKLFF. The DNA for the CDR3 is TGTGCCAGCAGACAGGACAGGGGGCGTACTAATGAAAAACTGTTTTTT.